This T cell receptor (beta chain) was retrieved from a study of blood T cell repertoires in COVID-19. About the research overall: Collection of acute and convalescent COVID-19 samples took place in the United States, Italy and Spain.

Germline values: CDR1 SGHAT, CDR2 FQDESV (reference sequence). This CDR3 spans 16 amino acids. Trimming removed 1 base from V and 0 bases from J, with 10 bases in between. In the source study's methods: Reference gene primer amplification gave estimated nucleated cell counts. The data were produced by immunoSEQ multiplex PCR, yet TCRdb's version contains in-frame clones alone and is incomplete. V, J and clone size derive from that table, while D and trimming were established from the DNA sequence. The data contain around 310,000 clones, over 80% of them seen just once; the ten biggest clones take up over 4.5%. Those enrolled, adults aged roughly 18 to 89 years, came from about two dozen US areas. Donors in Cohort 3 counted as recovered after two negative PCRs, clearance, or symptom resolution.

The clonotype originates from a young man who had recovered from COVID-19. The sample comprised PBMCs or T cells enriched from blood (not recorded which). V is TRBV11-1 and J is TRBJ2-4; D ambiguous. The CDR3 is CASSLGQVLAKNIQYF. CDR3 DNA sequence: TGTGCCAGCAGCTTAGGGCAGGTACTAGCCAAAAACATTCAGTACTTC.